These T cell receptor beta chains were read from a single sample in a study of CD8 T cells in Susac syndrome. A single record per CDR3 protein comes from TCRdb applying MiXCR to the immunoSEQ multiplex PCR reads. The sample carries approximately 190,000 distinct CDR3 sequences, roughly nine tenths recorded once. Sequenced material: CD4+ T cells from PBMCs. All receptors come from a human donor with Susac syndrome. Each CDR3 is given with its conserved first and last residue. Each record gives: J gene, D gene, V gene, CDR3 protein, CDR3 DNA. A D gene is named only where the DNA matches it firmly.

j_call: TRBJ1-2; d_call: TRBD1; v_call: TRBV7-9; cdr3_aa: CASSSPVGTGVGYTF; cdr3_nt: TGTGCCAGCAGCTCCCCTGTGGGGACAGGGGTCGGCTACACCTTC
j_call: TRBJ1-2; d_call: -; v_call: TRBV12-3/TRBV12-4; cdr3_aa: CASSLTDNGYTF; cdr3_nt: TGTGCCAGCAGTTTGACAGATAATGGCTACACCTTC
j_call: TRBJ2-1; d_call: -; v_call: TRBV4-1; cdr3_aa: CASSQGISGSSYNEQFF; cdr3_nt: TGCGCCAGCAGCCAAGGTATAAGCGGAAGCTCCTACAATGAGCAGTTCTTC
j_call: TRBJ2-7; d_call: TRBD1; v_call: TRBV5-1; cdr3_aa: CASSLEQGAYEQYF; cdr3_nt: TGCGCCAGCAGCTTGGAACAGGGGGCCTACGAGCAGTACTTC
j_call: TRBJ1-2; d_call: -; v_call: TRBV9; cdr3_aa: CASSVGATGDYGYTF; cdr3_nt: TGTGCCAGCAGCGTAGGGGCGACCGGAGACTATGGCTACACCTTC
j_call: TRBJ2-4; d_call: TRBD1; v_call: TRBV2; cdr3_aa: CASSYRGAKNIQYF; cdr3_nt: TGTGCCAGCAGCTACAGGGGAGCCAAAAACATTCAGTACTTC
j_call: TRBJ1-5; d_call: TRBD1; v_call: TRBV20-1; cdr3_aa: CSGLDRVGQPQHF; cdr3_nt: TGCAGTGGCCTCGACAGGGTCGGTCAGCCCCAGCATTTT
j_call: TRBJ2-1; d_call: -; v_call: TRBV6-2/TRBV6-3; cdr3_aa: CASSYSSDRQAKFF; cdr3_nt: TGTGCCAGCAGTTACTCCTCCGACAGACAGGCGAAGTTCTTC
j_call: TRBJ2-7; d_call: TRBD1; v_call: TRBV7-8; cdr3_aa: CASSSPETGDSYEQYF; cdr3_nt: TGTGCCAGCAGTTCTCCCGAGACAGGGGATTCCTACGAGCAGTACTTC
j_call: TRBJ2-1; d_call: -; v_call: TRBV4-1; cdr3_aa: CASSRMRQYYNEQFF; cdr3_nt: TGCGCCAGCAGCCGCATGAGACAGTACTACAATGAGCAGTTCTTC
j_call: TRBJ2-4; d_call: TRBD1; v_call: TRBV15; cdr3_aa: CATSRRTGAAKNIQYF; cdr3_nt: TGTGCCACCAGCAGAAGGACAGGAGCAGCCAAAAACATTCAGTACTTC
j_call: TRBJ2-4; d_call: TRBD2; v_call: TRBV20-1; cdr3_aa: CSGVPPGLPKNIQYF; cdr3_nt: TGCAGTGGCGTACCCCCGGGACTACCCAAAAACATTCAGTACTTC